A single sample is the source of the 17 T cell receptor beta chains below, sequenced in a study of PD-L1 blockade in urothelial cancer. Sequencing used immunoSEQ multiplex PCR; TCRdb keeps in-frame clones, though not all of them. The profile shows fewer than 50,000 clones, roughly 87% of them singletons. The sample consisted of PBMCs, taken around atezolizumab (anti-PD-L1) treatment. Every receptor here comes from a man aged 55-75 years with urothelial cancer.

The chain joins TRBV7-2 to TRBJ2-7; 7 positions agree with TRBD1. The junction had 8 bases not matched to a gene; V was cut back by 6 bases and J by 0 bases. The CDR3 covers 15 residues. CDR1 is SGHTA and CDR2 is FQGNSA in the germline V gene. CDR3 bases: TGTGCCAGCAGTTGGGACAGCAGTAGCTCCTACGAGCAGTACTTC. Protein product: CASSWDSSSSYEQYF.

A single count supports this clone. The rearrangement links TRBV5-4 to TRBJ2-4; 16 positions agree with TRBD2. Germline V gives CDR1 SGHNT, CDR2 YYREEE (reference sequence). The CDR3 extends over 16 amino acids. The V segment lost 4 bases and the J segment 6 bases; nucleotides outside the gene matches: 4. CDR3 loop: CASSPGTSGGGNIQYF. DNA for the CDR3: TGTGCCAGCAGCCCTGGGACTAGCGGGGGGGGAAACATTCAGTACTTC.

V and J are TRBV4-1 and TRBJ1-5, with D maybe TRBD1 (5 bases). This CDR3 contains 16 residues. Germline assignment: CDR1 MGHRA and CDR2 YSYEKL. V was cut by 0 bases and J by 5 bases, with 14 bases left in between. The CDR3 DNA reads TGCGCCAGCAGCCAAGAGGGGGAGGGGAGTCATCAGCCCCAGCATTTT. The encoded protein is CASSQEGEGSHQPQHF.

This chain uses TRBV6-6 with TRBJ1-2; no definite D call. The V gene's germline CDR1 is MNHNY and CDR2 SVGAGI (reference sequence). The CDR3 extends over 13 amino acids. V was clipped by 4 bases and J by 3 bases, with 9 bases between them. The CDR3 DNA is TGTGCCAGCAGTTTGTCAAGAGACTATGGCTACACCTTC. It encodes CASSLSRDYGYTF.

The chain has TRBV14 and TRBJ2-7; TRBD1 aligns across 8 bases. The V gene end was trimmed by 0 bases and the J gene end by 3 bases; junction bases not matched to a gene: 16. Germline CDR1 SGHDN, CDR2 FVKESK. The CDR3 loop spans 19 amino acids. The CDR3 bases are TGTGCCAGCAGCCAAGATGGCTTGGCAGGGGGCAAGGTGGGCTACGAGCAGTACTTC. It specifies CASSQDGLAGGKVGYEQYF.

This clone was recorded only once. The chain uses TRBV7-6 and TRBJ2-1; 11 bases match TRBD2. J gave up 2 bases and V 6 bases, and 6 bases lay outside the gene matches. This CDR3 has 16 residues. CDR1 SGHVS and CDR2 FNYEAQ come from the germline V gene. The CDR3 sequence: CASSTASGGTYNEQFF. The CDR3 DNA reads as TGTGCCAGCAGTACCGCTAGCGGGGGGACCTACAATGAGCAGTTCTTC.

A remark on this clone: The same CDR3 can be traced to other DNA sequences in this sample. The genes are TRBV18 and TRBJ1-4; D might be TRBD1 (5 bases). Germline V gene data show CDR1 as KGHSH and CDR2 as LQKENI. The CDR3 extends over 13 amino acids. Trimming pared 3 bases from V and 5 bases from J, leaving 7 bases between. The CDR3, as DNA: TGTGCCAGCTCACCGGGACTAAATGAAAAACTGTTTTTT. Translated, it gives CASSPGLNEKLFF.

Only a few counts were recorded for this clone. The rearrangement uses TRBV15 and TRBJ1-5; the D gene is possibly TRBD1 (5 bases). The germline V gene has CDR1 LNHNV and CDR2 YYDKDF (reference sequence). CDR3 length: 15 amino acids. Trimming cost V 0 bases and J 6 bases, with 12 bases left between them. The CDR3 coding sequence is TGTGCCACCAGCAGAGATGGGGGGGGAAGTCAGCCCCAGCATTTT. Translation: CATSRDGGGSQPQHF.

The chain employs TRBV5-1 and TRBJ2-7, with D perhaps TRBD2 (6 bases). The CDR3 runs 14 residues. V was cut by 5 bases and J by 2 bases, with 14 bases left in between. Germline loops: CDR1 SGHRS, CDR2 YFSETQ. The CDR3 region is CASRLEAGPYEQYF. In DNA, the CDR3 is TGCGCCAGCAGGTTAGAAGCGGGTCCCTACGAGCAGTACTTC.

The CDR3 bases are TGCGCCAGCAGCCCGGAGGCCCTCGACGAGCAGTACTTC. Residues: CASSPEALDEQYF. This chain connects TRBV5-1 to TRBJ2-7; maybe TRBD2 (5 bases). The CDR3 runs 13 residues. The V and J ends lost 4 bases and 5 bases respectively, with 13 bases between them. Germline CDR1 is SGHRS and CDR2 is YFSETQ.

The chain couples TRBV18 to TRBJ2-5, with D maybe TRBD1 (5 bases). Germline lookup yields CDR1 KGHSH and CDR2 LQKENI. The CDR3 has 13 residues. V was cut by 5 bases and J by 5 bases, with 12 bases left in between. CDR3 nucleotides: TGTGCCAGCTCAAGGGGTCAGGAGGAGACCCAGTACTTC. This sequence encodes CASSRGQEETQYF.

This chain links TRBV11-2 with TRBJ2-5; D is possibly TRBD1 (5 bases). The CDR3 spans 11 residues. Trimming took 1 base from V and 13 from J, leaving 10 bases between them. Germline V gene data show CDR1 as SGHAT and CDR2 as FQNNGV. Here the CDR3 reads CASSLAGLRYF. CDR3 DNA sequence: TGTGCCAGCAGCTTAGCAGGGCTTCGGTACTTC.

The J gene is TRBJ2-1, the V gene TRBV7-8, with TRBD2 identical over 12 bases. The CDR3 is made up of 16 amino acids. V lost 2 bases and J lost 6; bases outside the gene matches: 5. Germline CDR1 and CDR2: SGHVS and FQNEAQ. The chain's CDR3 is CASSLRLAGGFNEQFF. The CDR3 nucleotides are TGTGCCAGCAGCTTAAGGCTAGCGGGGGGGTTCAATGAGCAGTTCTTC.

This clone was counted once. The V call is TRBV28, the J call TRBJ2-1, with 11 bases aligning to TRBD1. There are 15 residues in the CDR3. V shed 8 bases and J 6 bases; nucleotides not matched to a gene: 9. Germline CDR1 and CDR2: MDHEN and SYDVKM. CDR3 coding DNA: TGTGCCAGCTGGGGGAGGGGACAGGGGGGCAATGAGCAGTTCTTC. Its translation is CASWGRGQGGNEQFF.

There are a few counts of this clone. J is TRBJ1-6 and V is TRBV5-6, with TRBD1 matching 7 bases. CDR3 length: 15 amino acids. The V segment lost 1 base and the J segment 5 bases; nucleotides outside the gene matches: 3. In germline, CDR1 is SGHDT, CDR2 YYEEEE. As DNA, the CDR3 is TGTGCCAGCAGCTTGTTTGACAGGGATAATTCACCCCTCCACTTT. This encodes CASSLFDRDNSPLHF.

This clone has only one observation. This sequence joins TRBV4-1 and TRBJ1-2, with D possibly TRBD1 on 5 matching bases. This CDR3 contains 15 residues. The germline V gene encodes CDR1 MGHRA and CDR2 YSYEKL. V was shortened by 10 bases and J by 4 bases, with 22 bases between the two germline ends. CDR3 sequence: CATGGERASSYGYTF. The CDR3 nucleotides read TGCGCCACCGGGGGTGAGAGGGCCTCGTCCTATGGCTACACCTTC.

The chain carries TRBV6-1 and TRBJ1-5; no firm D call. Germline CDR1 reads MNHNS; CDR2 reads SASEGT. The CDR3 runs to 17 residues. With 0 bases removed from V and 4 bases from J, the gap between germline ends came to 16 bases. CDR3 sequence (DNA): TGTGCCAGCAGTGAAGCCGGGGTCCGCGGTACGAATCAGCCCCAGCATTTT. Amino acid sequence: CASSEAGVRGTNQPQHF.